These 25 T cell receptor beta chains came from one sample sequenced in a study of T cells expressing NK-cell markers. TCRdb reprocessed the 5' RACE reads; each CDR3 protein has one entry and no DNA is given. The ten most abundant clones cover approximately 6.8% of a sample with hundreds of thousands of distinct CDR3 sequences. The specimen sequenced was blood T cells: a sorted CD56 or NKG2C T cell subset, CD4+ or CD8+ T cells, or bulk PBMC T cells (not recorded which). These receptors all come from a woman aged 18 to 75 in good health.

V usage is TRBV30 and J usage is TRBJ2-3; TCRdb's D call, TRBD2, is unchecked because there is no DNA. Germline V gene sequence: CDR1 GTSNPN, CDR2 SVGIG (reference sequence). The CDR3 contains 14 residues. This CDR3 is CAWSRVAGGSTQYF.

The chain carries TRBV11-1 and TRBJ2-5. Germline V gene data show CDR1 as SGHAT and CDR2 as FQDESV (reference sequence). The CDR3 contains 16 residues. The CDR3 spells CASRRGDTSAQETQYF.

The CDR3 spells CASSLEQPSSYGYTF. The V call is TRBV5-1, the J call TRBJ1-2. The CDR3 covers 15 residues. Germline V gene sequence: CDR1 SGHRS, CDR2 YFSETQ.

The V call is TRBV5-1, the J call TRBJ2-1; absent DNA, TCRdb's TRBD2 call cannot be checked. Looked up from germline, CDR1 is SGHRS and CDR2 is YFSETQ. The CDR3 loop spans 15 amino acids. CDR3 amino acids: CASSLLAGVSDEQFF.

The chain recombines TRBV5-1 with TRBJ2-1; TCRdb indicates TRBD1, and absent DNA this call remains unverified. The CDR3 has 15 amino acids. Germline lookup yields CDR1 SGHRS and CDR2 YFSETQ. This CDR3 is CASSSRLPELNEQFF.

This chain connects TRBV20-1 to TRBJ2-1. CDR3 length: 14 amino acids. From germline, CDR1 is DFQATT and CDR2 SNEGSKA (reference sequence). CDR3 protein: CSASKDGPYNEQFF.

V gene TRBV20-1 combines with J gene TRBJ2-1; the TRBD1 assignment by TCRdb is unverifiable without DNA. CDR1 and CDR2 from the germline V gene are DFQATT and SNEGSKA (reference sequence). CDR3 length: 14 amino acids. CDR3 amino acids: CSAPSGAIYNEQFF.

CDR3: CASSEHKNTEAFF. The rearrangement joins TRBV19 to TRBJ1-1. Per germline, CDR1 LNHDA and CDR2 SQIVND (reference sequence). The CDR3 sequence is 13 residues long.

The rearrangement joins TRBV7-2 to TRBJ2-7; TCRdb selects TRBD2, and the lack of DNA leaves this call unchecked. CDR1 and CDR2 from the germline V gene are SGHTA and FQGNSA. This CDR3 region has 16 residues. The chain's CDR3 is CASSLGFSGIFYEQYF.

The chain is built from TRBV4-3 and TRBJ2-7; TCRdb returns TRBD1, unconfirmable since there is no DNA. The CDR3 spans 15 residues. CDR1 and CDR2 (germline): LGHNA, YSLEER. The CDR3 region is CASSQDTGESYEQYF.

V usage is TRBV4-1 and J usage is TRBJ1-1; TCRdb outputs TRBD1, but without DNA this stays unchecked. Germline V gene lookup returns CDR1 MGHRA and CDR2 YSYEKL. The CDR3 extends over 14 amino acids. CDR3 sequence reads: CASSQAGQGTEAFF.

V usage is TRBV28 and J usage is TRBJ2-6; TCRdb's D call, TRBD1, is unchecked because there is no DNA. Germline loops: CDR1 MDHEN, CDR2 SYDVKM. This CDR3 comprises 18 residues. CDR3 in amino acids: CASSFGDITHSGANVLTF.

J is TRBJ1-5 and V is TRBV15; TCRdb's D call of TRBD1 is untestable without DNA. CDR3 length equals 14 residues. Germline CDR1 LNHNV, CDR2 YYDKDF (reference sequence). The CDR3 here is CATSWVTGDQPQHF.

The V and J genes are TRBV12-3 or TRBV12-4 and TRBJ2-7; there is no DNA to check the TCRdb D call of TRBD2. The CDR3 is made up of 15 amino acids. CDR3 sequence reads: CASSLRTSGKTRQYF.

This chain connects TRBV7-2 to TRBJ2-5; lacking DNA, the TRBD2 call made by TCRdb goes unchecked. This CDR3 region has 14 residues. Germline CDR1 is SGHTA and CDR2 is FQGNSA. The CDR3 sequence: CASSSLGLRETQYF.

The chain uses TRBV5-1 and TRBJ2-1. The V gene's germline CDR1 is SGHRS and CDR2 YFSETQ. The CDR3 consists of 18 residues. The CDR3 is CASSLGYSERSSYNEQFF.

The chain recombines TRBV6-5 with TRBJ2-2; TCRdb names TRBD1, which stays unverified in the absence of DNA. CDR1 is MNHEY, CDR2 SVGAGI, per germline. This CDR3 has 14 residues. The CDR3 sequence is CASSFSTGAGELFF.

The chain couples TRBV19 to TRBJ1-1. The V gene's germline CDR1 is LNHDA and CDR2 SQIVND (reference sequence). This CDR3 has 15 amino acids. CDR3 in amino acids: CASIENGRMNTEAFF.

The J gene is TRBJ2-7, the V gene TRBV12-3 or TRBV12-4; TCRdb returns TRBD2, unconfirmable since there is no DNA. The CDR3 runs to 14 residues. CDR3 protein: CASRNSGSTYEQYF.

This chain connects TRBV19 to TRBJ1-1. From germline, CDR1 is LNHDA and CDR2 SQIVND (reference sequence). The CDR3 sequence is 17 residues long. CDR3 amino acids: CASSIPAGRSFGTEAFF.

CDR3 amino acids: CASSELGQGLEQYF. The genes are TRBV25-1 and TRBJ2-7; TCRdb returns TRBD1, unconfirmable since there is no DNA. CDR3 length: 14 residues. Germline V gives CDR1 MGHDK, CDR2 SYGVNS.

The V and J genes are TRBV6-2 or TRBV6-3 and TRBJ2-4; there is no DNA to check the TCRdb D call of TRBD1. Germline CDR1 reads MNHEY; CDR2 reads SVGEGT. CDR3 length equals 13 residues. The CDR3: CASKPGGGNIQYF.

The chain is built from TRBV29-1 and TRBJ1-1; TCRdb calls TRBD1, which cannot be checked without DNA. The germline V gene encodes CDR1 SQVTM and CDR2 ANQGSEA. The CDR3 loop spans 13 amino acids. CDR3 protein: CSAPGGPGTEAFF.

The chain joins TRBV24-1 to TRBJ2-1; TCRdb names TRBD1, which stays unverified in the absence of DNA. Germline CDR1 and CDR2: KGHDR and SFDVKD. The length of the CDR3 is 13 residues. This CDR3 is CATSRAGVNEQFF.

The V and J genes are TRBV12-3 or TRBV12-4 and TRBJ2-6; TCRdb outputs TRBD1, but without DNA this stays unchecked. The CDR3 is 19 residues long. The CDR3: CASRPDRGLYSSGANVLTF.